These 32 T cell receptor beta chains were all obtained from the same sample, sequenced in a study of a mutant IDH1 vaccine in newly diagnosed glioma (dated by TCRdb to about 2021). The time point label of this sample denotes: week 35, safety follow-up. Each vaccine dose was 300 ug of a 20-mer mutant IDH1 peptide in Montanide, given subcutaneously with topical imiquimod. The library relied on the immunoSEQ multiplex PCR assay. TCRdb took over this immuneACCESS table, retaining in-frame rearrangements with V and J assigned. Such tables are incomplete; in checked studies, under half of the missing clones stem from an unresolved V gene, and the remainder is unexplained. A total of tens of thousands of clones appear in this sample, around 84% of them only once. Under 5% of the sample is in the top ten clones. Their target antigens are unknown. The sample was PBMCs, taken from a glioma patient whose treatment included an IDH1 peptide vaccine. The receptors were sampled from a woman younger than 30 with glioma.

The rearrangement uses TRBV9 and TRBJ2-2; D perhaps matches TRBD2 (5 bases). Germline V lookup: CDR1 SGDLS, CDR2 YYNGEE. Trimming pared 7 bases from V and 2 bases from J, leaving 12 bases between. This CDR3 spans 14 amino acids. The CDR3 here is CASPMRENTGELFF. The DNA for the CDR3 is TGTGCCAGCCCCATGAGGGAAAACACCGGGGAGCTGTTTTTT.

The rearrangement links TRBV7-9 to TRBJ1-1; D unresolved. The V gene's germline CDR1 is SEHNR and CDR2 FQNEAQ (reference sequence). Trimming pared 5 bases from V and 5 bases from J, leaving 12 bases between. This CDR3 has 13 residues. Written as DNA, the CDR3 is TGTGCCAGCAGCCCGGGTCCCGGGACTGAAGCTTTCTTT. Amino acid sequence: CASSPGPGTEAFF.

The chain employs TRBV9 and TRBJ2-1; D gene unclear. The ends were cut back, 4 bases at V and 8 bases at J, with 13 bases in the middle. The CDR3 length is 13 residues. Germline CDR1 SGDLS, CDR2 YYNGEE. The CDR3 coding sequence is TGTGCCAGCAGCCCCGGAGCCCGGGATGAGCAGTTCTTC. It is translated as CASSPGARDEQFF.

CDR3 DNA: TGTGCCAGCAGTTTATCCGGGACTAGAAATGAGCAGTTCTTC. Translation: CASSLSGTRNEQFF. This rearrangement joins TRBV27 to TRBJ2-1; 8 bases align to TRBD2. Unmatched junction bases numbered 2, after V lost 0 bases and J lost 7 bases. This CDR3 comprises 14 residues. Germline values: CDR1 MNHEY, CDR2 SMNVEV (reference sequence).

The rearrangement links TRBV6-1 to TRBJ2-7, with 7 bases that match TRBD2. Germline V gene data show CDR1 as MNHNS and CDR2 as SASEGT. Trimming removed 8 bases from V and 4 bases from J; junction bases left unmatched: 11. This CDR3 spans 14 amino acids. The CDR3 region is CASSGWGGKYEQYF. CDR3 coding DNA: TGTGCCAGCTCCGGTTGGGGAGGGAAATACGAGCAGTACTTC.

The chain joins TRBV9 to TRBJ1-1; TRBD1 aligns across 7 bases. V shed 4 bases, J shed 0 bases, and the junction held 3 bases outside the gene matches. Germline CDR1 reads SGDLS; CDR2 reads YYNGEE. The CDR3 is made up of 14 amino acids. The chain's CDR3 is CASSPGQMNTEAFF. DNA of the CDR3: TGTGCCAGCAGCCCGGGACAGATGAACACTGAAGCTTTCTTT.

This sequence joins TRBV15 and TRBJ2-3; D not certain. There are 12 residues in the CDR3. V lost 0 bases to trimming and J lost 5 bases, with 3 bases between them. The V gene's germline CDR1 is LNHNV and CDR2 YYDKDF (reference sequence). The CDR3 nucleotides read TGTGCCACCAGCAGAGAGGAAGATACGCAGTATTTT. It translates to CATSREEDTQYF.

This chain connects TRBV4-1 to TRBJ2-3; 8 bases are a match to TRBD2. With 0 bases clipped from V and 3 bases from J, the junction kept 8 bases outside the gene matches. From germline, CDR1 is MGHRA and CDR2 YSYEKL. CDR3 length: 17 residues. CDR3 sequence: CASSQDDPAGETDTQYF. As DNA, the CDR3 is TGCGCCAGCAGCCAAGATGATCCAGCGGGAGAGACAGATACGCAGTATTTT.

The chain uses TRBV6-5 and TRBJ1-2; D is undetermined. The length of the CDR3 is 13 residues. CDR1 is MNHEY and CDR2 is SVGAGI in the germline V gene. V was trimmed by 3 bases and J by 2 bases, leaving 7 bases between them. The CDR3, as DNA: TGTGCCAGCAGTTATTGGCAGAACTATGGCTACACCTTC. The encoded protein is CASSYWQNYGYTF.

This CDR3 is CASGRVWGVNSNQPQHF. CDR3 nucleotides: TGTGCCAGCGGCCGGGTCTGGGGGGTCAATAGCAATCAGCCCCAGCATTTT. The chain employs TRBV27 and TRBJ1-5; D might be TRBD1 (5 bases). The length of the CDR3 is 17 residues. Germline V lookup: CDR1 MNHEY, CDR2 SMNVEV (reference sequence). Between the trimmed V and J ends, which lost 8 bases and 0 bases, there was a span of 20 bases.

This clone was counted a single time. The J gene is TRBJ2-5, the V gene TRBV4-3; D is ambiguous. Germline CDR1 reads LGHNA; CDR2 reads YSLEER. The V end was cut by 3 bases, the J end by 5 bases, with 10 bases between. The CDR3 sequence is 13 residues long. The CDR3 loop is CASSQILWETQYF. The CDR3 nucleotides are TGCGCCAGCAGCCAGATTCTCTGGGAGACCCAGTACTTC.

In nucleotides, the CDR3 is TGTGCCTCGGATTATTCCGGGACAGGGGATCTCTTTGGAAACACCATATATTTT. Its translation: CASDYSGTGDLFGNTIYF. This chain joins TRBV30 and TRBJ1-3; 10 nucleotides line up with TRBD1. This CDR3 spans 18 amino acids. Germline V gene lookup returns CDR1 GTSNPN and CDR2 SVGIG (reference sequence). J lost 3 bases, V lost 7 bases, and 18 bases had no gene match.

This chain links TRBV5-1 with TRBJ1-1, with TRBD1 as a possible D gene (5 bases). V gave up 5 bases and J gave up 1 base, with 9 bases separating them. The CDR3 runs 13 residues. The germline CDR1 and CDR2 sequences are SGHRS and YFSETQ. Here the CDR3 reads CASSPQGNTEAFF. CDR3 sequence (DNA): TGCGCCAGCAGTCCTCAGGGGAACACTGAAGCTTTCTTT.

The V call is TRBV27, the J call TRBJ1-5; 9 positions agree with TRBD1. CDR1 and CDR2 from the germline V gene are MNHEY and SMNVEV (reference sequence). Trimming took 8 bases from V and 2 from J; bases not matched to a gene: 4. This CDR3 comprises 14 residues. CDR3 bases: TGTGCCAGCGTGGGACAGGGCGGCAATCAGCCCCAGCATTTT. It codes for CASVGQGGNQPQHF.

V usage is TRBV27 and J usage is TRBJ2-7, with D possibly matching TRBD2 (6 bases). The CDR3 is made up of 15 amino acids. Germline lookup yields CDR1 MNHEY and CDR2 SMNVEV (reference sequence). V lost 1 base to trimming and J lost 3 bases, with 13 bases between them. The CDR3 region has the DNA TGTGCCAGCAGTTTATGGACGGGAGAATTCTACGAGCAGTACTTC. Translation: CASSLWTGEFYEQYF.

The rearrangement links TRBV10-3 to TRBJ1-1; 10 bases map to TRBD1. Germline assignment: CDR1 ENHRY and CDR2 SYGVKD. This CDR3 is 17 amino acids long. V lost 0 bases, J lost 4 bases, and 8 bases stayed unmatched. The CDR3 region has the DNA TGTGCCATCAGTGAGTCGGTCCCGGGACAGGGGATCACTGAAGCTTTCTTT. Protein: CAISESVPGQGITEAFF.

The CDR3: CASSLFQGIVGTEAFF. Here the CDR3 DNA reads TGTGCCAGCAGCTTGTTCCAGGGAATAGTGGGCACTGAAGCTTTCTTT. V is TRBV5-6 and J is TRBJ1-1, with a possible D match to TRBD1 (5 bases). The CDR3 extends over 16 amino acids. The germline gives CDR1 SGHDT, CDR2 YYEEEE. V lost 1 base and J 4 bases, leaving 17 bases between the germline ends.

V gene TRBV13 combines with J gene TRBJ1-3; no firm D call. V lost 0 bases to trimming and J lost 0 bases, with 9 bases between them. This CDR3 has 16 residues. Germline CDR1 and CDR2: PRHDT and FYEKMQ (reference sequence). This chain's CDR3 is CASSLGRTYSGNTIYF. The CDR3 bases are TGTGCCAGCAGCTTAGGCCGGACTTACTCTGGAAACACCATATATTTT.

CDR3 residues: CSVSGGTAGGLFEQYF. The CDR3 bases are TGCAGCGTTTCCGGTGGTACGGCGGGAGGTTTGTTCGAGCAGTACTTC. The chain combines TRBV29-1 with TRBJ2-7, with TRBD2 identical over 8 bases. This CDR3 spans 16 amino acids. Germline V gives CDR1 SQVTM, CDR2 ANQGSEA. The V gene end was trimmed by 5 bases and the J gene end by 6 bases; junction bases not matched to a gene: 18.

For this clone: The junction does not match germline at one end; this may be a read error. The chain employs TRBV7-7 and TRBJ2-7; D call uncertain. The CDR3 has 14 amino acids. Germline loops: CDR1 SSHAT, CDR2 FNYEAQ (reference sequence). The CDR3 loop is CASSAQVGSYEQYF. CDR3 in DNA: TGTGCTAGCAGCGCCCAGGTTGGCTCCTACGAGCAGTACTTC.

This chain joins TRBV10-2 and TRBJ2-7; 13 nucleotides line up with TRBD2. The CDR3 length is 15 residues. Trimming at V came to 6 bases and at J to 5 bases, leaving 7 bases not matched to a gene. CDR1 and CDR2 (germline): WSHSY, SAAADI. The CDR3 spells CASRGLAGVGNEQYF. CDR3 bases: TGCGCCAGCAGAGGACTAGCGGGAGTAGGTAACGAGCAGTACTTC.

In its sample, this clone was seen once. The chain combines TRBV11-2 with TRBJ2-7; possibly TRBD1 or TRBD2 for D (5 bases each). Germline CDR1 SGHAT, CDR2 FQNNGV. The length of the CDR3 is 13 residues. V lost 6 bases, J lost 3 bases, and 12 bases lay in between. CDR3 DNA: TGTGCCAGCAGTTCCGGTGGGGGCTACGAGCAGTACTTC. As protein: CASSSGGGYEQYF.

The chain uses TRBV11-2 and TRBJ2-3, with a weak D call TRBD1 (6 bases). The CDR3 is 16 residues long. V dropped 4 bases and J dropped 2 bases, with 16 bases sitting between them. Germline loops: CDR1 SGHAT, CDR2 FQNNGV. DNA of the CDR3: TGTGCCAGCAGCTCGGGGACAAGAACATACACAGATACGCAGTATTTT. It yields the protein CASSSGTRTYTDTQYF.

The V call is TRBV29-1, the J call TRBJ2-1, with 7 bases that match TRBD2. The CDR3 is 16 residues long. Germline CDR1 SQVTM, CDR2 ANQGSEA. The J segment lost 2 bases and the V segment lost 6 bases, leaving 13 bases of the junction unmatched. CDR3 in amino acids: CSVDPTAGVTYNEQFF. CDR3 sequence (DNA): TGCAGCGTAGACCCGACGGCGGGAGTGACCTACAATGAGCAGTTCTTC.

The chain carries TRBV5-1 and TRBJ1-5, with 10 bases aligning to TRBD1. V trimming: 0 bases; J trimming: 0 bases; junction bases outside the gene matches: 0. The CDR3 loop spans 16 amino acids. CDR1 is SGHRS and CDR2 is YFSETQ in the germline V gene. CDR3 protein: CASSLGDRGSNQPQHF. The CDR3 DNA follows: TGCGCCAGCAGCTTGGGGGACAGGGGTAGCAATCAGCCCCAGCATTTT.

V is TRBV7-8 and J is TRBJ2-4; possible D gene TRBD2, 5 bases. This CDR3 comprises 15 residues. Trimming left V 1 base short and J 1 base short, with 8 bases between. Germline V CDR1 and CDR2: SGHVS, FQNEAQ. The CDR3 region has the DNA TGTGCCAGCAGCTTAGGGGAGCTTGCCAAAAACATTCAGTACTTC. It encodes CASSLGELAKNIQYF.

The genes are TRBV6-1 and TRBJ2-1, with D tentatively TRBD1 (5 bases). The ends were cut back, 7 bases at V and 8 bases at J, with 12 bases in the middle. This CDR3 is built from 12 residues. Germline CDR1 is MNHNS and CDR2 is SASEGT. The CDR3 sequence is CASTGQSDEQFF. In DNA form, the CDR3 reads TGTGCCAGCACTGGACAAAGCGATGAGCAGTTCTTC.

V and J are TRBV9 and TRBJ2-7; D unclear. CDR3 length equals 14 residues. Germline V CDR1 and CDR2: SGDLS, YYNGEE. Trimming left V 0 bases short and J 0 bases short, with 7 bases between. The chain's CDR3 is CASSVEGGSYEQYF. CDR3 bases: TGTGCCAGCAGCGTAGAGGGCGGCTCCTACGAGCAGTACTTC.

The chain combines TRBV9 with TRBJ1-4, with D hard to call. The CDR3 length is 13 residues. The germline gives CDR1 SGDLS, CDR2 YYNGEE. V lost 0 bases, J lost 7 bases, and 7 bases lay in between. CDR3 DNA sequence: TGTGCCAGCAGCGTAGGACTGAGTGAAAAACTGTTTTTT. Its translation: CASSVGLSEKLFF.

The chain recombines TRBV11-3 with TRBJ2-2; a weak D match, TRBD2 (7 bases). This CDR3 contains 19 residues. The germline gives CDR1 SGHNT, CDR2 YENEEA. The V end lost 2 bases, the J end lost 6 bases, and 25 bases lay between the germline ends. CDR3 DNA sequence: TGTGCCAGCAGCTTAACCCACCCAGGGGAGGGGGTACTCGCCGGGGAGCTGTTTTTT. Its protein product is CASSLTHPGEGVLAGELFF.

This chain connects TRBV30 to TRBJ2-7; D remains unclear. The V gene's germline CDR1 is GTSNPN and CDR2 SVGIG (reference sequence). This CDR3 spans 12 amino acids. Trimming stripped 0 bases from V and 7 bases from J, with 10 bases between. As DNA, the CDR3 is TGTGCCTGGAGTGTAGCCCGTTCTGAGCAGTACTTC. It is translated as CAWSVARSEQYF.

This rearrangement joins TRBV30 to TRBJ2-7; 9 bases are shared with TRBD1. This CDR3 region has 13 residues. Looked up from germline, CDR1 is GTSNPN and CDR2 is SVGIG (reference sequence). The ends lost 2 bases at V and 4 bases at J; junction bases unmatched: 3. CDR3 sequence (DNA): TGTGCCTGGAGTCCAGGACAGGGGTACGAGCAGTACTTC. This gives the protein CAWSPGQGYEQYF.